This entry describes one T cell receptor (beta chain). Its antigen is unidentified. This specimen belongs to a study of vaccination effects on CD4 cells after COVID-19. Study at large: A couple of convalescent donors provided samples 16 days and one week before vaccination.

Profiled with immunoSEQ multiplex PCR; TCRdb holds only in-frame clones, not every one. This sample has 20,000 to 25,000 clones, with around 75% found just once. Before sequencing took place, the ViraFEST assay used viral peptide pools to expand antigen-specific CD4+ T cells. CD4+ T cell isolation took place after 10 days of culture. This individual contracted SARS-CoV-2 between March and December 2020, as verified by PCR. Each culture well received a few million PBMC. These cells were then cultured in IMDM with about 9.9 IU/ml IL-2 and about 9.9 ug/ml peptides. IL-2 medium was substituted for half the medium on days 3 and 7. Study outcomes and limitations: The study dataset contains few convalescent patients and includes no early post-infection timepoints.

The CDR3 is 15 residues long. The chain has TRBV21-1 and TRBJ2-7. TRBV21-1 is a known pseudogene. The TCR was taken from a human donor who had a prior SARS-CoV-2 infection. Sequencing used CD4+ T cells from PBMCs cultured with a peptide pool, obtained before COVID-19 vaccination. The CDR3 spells CASRKAWVFTYEQYF. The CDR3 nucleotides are TGTGCCAGCAGGAAAGCGTGGGTTTTCACCTACGAGCAGTACTTC.